One sample yielded the 28 T cell receptor beta chains listed below, sequenced in a study of shared clonotypes between healthy human individuals. Profiling relied on immunoSEQ multiplex PCR, and the TCRdb table lists in-frame clones only, not all of them. The data hold roughly 2,300,000 clones, with 80% to 95% observed a single time. Specimen: naive CD4+ T cells from PBMCs. Described subset: CD45RA+ positively selected. Receptor source: a man between 18 and 29 years old in good health. Some clones in this sample may be carry-over from other donors' samples.

The J gene is TRBJ2-2, the V gene TRBV6-1; D may be TRBD2 (6 bases). Germline loops: CDR1 MNHNS, CDR2 SASEGT. The CDR3 loop spans 14 amino acids. The ends were cut back, 6 bases at V and 1 base at J, with 9 bases in the middle. The CDR3 region is CASRTRGNTGELFF. The DNA of the CDR3 is TGTGCCAGCAGGACGCGGGGGAACACCGGGGAGCTGTTTTTT.

V usage is TRBV10-3 and J usage is TRBJ1-4, with D possibly being TRBD1 (6 bases). Deletions cut 4 bases from V and 7 bases from J, with 16 bases between. The CDR3 contains 15 residues. CDR1 and CDR2 (germline): ENHRY, SYGVKD. DNA for the CDR3: TGTGCCATCAGTGGCTCCGGGGGGGCGGGTGAAAAACTGTTTTTT. Protein sequence: CAISGSGGAGEKLFF.

The chain couples TRBV6-1 to TRBJ1-2, with unresolved D. Trimming took off 7 bases at V and 0 bases at J, with 6 bases between the two ends. The CDR3 is 12 residues long. Germline-derived CDR1 and CDR2 are MNHNS and SASEGT. The CDR3 nucleotides read TGTGCCAGCACCACCTCTAACTATGGCTACACCTTC. Its protein product is CASTTSNYGYTF.

This clone was seen once. The chain joins TRBV7-2 to TRBJ2-5, with 9 bases fitting TRBD1. The V gene's germline CDR1 is SGHTA and CDR2 FQGNSA. CDR3 length equals 14 residues. The J segment lost 7 bases and the V segment lost 3 bases, leaving 6 bases of the junction unmatched. The CDR3 loop reads CASSLDRGIRTQYF. In DNA, the CDR3 is TGTGCCAGCAGCTTGGACAGGGGAATTCGGACCCAGTACTTC.

The chain employs TRBV5-5 and TRBJ2-7; D is unresolved. The germline gives CDR1 SGHKS, CDR2 YYEKEE (reference sequence). The CDR3 length is 14 residues. The V gene lost 4 bases and the J gene lost 2 bases, with 13 bases spanning the gap. CDR3 sequence reads: CASSPRAEAYEQYF. The CDR3 DNA is TGTGCCAGCAGCCCCCGGGCCGAGGCCTACGAGCAGTACTTC.

This rearrangement joins TRBV15 to TRBJ1-3; D unclear. V lost 1 base to trimming and J lost 2 bases, with 12 bases between them. The germline gives CDR1 LNHNV, CDR2 YYDKDF (reference sequence). The CDR3 runs to 16 residues. The CDR3 region has the DNA TGTGCCACCAGCAGAGTTGCGTACCTTACTGGAAACACCATATATTTT. This codes for CATSRVAYLTGNTIYF.

The genes are TRBV5-4 and TRBJ2-3; possibly TRBD2 for D (6 bases). CDR3 length equals 14 residues. Between the trimmed V and J ends, which lost 6 bases and 1 base, there was a span of 12 bases. CDR1 is SGHNT and CDR2 is YYREEE in the germline V gene (reference sequence). The CDR3 sequence: CASTRDFRTDTQYF. Here the CDR3 DNA reads TGTGCCAGCACGCGGGACTTCCGCACAGATACGCAGTATTTT.

This chain joins TRBV7-3 and TRBJ2-3; D remains unclear. Germline loops: CDR1 SGHTA, CDR2 FQGTGA. The CDR3 runs to 12 residues. Trimming cost V 0 bases and J 7 bases, with 5 bases left between them. In nucleotides, the CDR3 is TGTGCCAGCAGCTTAACCGGTTATACGCAGTATTTT. This translates into CASSLTGYTQYF. The whole variable domain, remainder taken from reference TRBV7-3 and TRBJ2-3, is GAGVSQTPSNKVTEKGKYVELRCDPISGHTALYWYRQSLGQGPEFLIYFQGTGAADDSGLPNDRFFAVRPEGSVSTLKIQRTERGDSAVYLCASSLTGYTQYFGPGTRLTVL.

The chain employs TRBV2 and TRBJ2-7, with TRBD1 matching over 7 bases. The CDR3 consists of 15 residues. CDR1 SNHLY and CDR2 FYNNEI come from the germline V gene. After removal of 6 bases from V and 0 bases from J, the junction contained 8 bases not matched to a gene. The CDR3 nucleotides read TGTGCCAGCAGAAACAGGGGATCTAGCTCCTACGAGCAGTACTTC. Its translation is CASRNRGSSSYEQYF.

The V and J genes are TRBV11-2 and TRBJ1-1; 10 bases fit TRBD1. V was clipped by 5 bases and J by 4 bases; unmatched bases: 10. CDR1 is SGHAT, CDR2 FQNNGV, per germline. This CDR3 has 16 amino acids. CDR3 coding DNA: TGTGCCAGCAGCGCAAAAGGGACAGGGGATGGCACTGAAGCTTTCTTT. Its protein is CASSAKGTGDGTEAFF.

The rearrangement links TRBV5-3 to TRBJ2-7, with 10 bases lining up with TRBD2. TRBV5-3 is reported as an ORF; its role is uncertain. The CDR3 has 15 amino acids. V shed 4 bases and J 7 bases; nucleotides not matched to a gene: 11. Here the CDR3 reads CARSPPLAGDFEQYF. The CDR3 DNA is TGTGCCAGAAGCCCTCCTCTAGCGGGAGATTTTGAGCAGTACTTC.

The genes are TRBV27 and TRBJ2-5; 15 positions agree with TRBD2. The CDR3 sequence is 17 residues long. J lost 5 bases, V lost 6 bases, and 10 bases had no gene match. Germline V gene lookup returns CDR1 MNHEY and CDR2 SMNVEV (reference sequence). CDR3 DNA sequence: TGTGCCAGCAGCCTAACACCGGGACTAGCGGGAGGCGAGACCCAGTACTTC. This translates into CASSLTPGLAGGETQYF.

This rearrangement joins TRBV5-1 to TRBJ2-3; TRBD2 agrees at 8 bases. Trimming removed 3 bases from V and 2 bases from J; junction bases left unmatched: 8. The CDR3 covers 16 residues. Germline V CDR1 and CDR2: SGHRS, YFSETQ. The CDR3 sequence: CASSSGVAGNTDTQYF. The CDR3, as DNA: TGCGCCAGCAGCTCCGGAGTAGCGGGGAACACAGATACGCAGTATTTT.

This clone occurred once. The V gene is TRBV7-6, the J gene TRBJ2-2; TRBD2 matches 7 bases. The germline V gene encodes CDR1 SGHVS and CDR2 FNYEAQ. With V trimmed by 2 bases and J by 1 base, 1 base remained unmatched. The CDR3 contains 15 residues. The CDR3 sequence: CASSLSGENTGELFF. The CDR3 coding sequence is TGTGCCAGCAGCTTAAGCGGGGAGAACACCGGGGAGCTGTTTTTT.

The V and J genes are TRBV28 and TRBJ1-2; D is possibly TRBD1 (5 bases). The CDR3 length is 15 residues. The germline V gene encodes CDR1 MDHEN and CDR2 SYDVKM. Trimming shortened V by 9 bases and J by 0 bases, and 17 bases separated the two germline ends. The CDR3 loop reads CASSLRDGPNYGYTF. Here the CDR3 DNA reads TGTGCCAGTTCTCTCCGGGACGGGCCTAACTATGGCTACACCTTC.

Comments on this clone: This sample includes further DNA sequences coding for the same CDR3. The V gene is TRBV5-1, the J gene TRBJ2-7; 8 bases agree with TRBD1. The CDR3 is made up of 15 amino acids. V trimming: 0 bases; J trimming: 7 bases; junction bases outside the gene matches: 9. Germline V CDR1 and CDR2: SGHRS, YFSETQ. The CDR3 bases are TGCGCCAGCAGCTTGGTTGGGCAGGGGGCTGGAGAGCAGTACTTC. This encodes CASSLVGQGAGEQYF.

J is TRBJ2-1 and V is TRBV20-1; no reliable D call. The CDR3 runs to 10 residues. Looked up from germline, CDR1 is DFQATT and CDR2 is SNEGSKA (reference sequence). V shed 4 bases and J shed 12 bases, with 10 bases lying between them. CDR3 sequence: CSANIVRQFF. CDR3 DNA: TGCAGTGCTAATATAGTTCGGCAGTTCTTC.

The V and J genes are TRBV5-4 and TRBJ1-2, with D maybe TRBD1 (5 bases). The germline V gene encodes CDR1 SGHNT and CDR2 YYREEE (reference sequence). V was shortened by 3 bases and J by 6 bases, with 15 bases between the two germline ends. There are 14 residues in the CDR3. CDR3 amino acids: CASSSGTESHGYTF. The DNA of the CDR3 is TGTGCCAGCAGCTCCGGGACGGAGTCCCATGGCTACACCTTC.

The V call is TRBV2, the J call TRBJ2-1; 7 bases agree with TRBD1. Germline assignment: CDR1 SNHLY and CDR2 FYNNEI. Trimming cost V 1 base and J 8 bases; bases outside gene matches: 5. The CDR3 runs to 14 residues. In nucleotides, the CDR3 is TGTGCCAGCAGTGAAGACAGGGGCTTCGATGAGCAGTTCTTC. It is translated as CASSEDRGFDEQFF.

A remark on this clone: The sample carries other DNA sequences with the same CDR3. The chain recombines TRBV29-1 with TRBJ2-7; D gene ambiguous. V lost 6 bases, J lost 3 bases, and 12 bases lay in between. The CDR3 totals 12 residues. Germline V gives CDR1 SQVTM, CDR2 ANQGSEA. The DNA for the CDR3 is TGCAGCGTACGAACAGATTTCTACGAGCAGTACTTC. It encodes CSVRTDFYEQYF.

This chain joins TRBV18 and TRBJ2-7; 8 bases line up with TRBD1. Germline trimming cut 6 bases from V and 5 bases from J; bases unmatched to any gene: 9. Germline loops: CDR1 KGHSH, CDR2 LQKENI. This CDR3 comprises 14 residues. CDR3 residues: CASSRTGLLHEQYF. The CDR3 DNA reads as TGTGCCAGCTCTCGGACAGGGTTACTCCACGAGCAGTACTTC.

The CDR3 is CASSPQSYSRGETQYF. CDR3 coding DNA: TGTGCCAGCAGCCCACAAAGTTACTCCCGAGGGGAGACCCAGTACTTC. The chain has TRBV7-9 and TRBJ2-5; TRBD2 is a possible D gene (5 bases). Trimming took 5 bases from V and 5 from J, leaving 21 bases between them. Germline V gene data show CDR1 as SEHNR and CDR2 as FQNEAQ (reference sequence). The CDR3 extends over 16 amino acids. Combining the CDR3 with reference TRBV7-9 and TRBJ2-5 gives the whole variable domain DTGVSQNPRHKITKRGQNVTFRCDPISEHNRLYWYRQTLGQGPEFLTYFQNEAQLEKSRLLSDRFSAERPKGSFSTLEIQRTEQGDSAMYLCASSPQSYSRGETQYFGPGTRLLVL.

This chain joins TRBV28 and TRBJ1-2, with D possibly TRBD1 on 5 matching bases. The CDR3 totals 14 residues. Trimming took 7 bases from V and 5 from J, leaving 17 bases between them. CDR1 is MDHEN and CDR2 is SYDVKM in the germline V gene. CDR3 amino acids: CASNLQATPYGYTF. CDR3 bases: TGTGCCAGCAACTTACAGGCGACCCCATATGGCTACACCTTC.

The chain links TRBV11-2 to TRBJ2-5; D remains unclear. Between the trimmed V and J ends, which lost 6 bases and 5 bases, there was a span of 13 bases. The V gene's germline CDR1 is SGHAT and CDR2 FQNNGV. The CDR3 extends over 13 amino acids. CDR3 amino acids: CASSEYPIETQYF. The CDR3, as DNA: TGTGCCAGCAGTGAATACCCTATCGAGACCCAGTACTTC. The full variable domain, its missing parts supplied by reference TRBV11-2 and TRBJ2-5, is EAGVAQSPRYKIIEKRQSVAFWCNPISGHATLYWYQQILGQGPKLLIQFQNNGVVDDSQLPKDRFSAERLKGVDSTLKIQPAKLEDSAVYLCASSEYPIETQYFGPGTRLLVL.

In this sample, this clone turned up a few times. This sequence joins TRBV4-1 and TRBJ2-7; no clear D gene. Germline V gene data show CDR1 as MGHRA and CDR2 as YSYEKL. V was cut by 4 bases and J by 7 bases, with 14 bases left in between. The CDR3 has 13 amino acids. The CDR3 DNA sequence: TGCGCCAGCAGCCCATCGGCCTCGCCAGAGCAGTACTTC. Translation: CASSPSASPEQYF.

This rearrangement joins TRBV5-1 to TRBJ1-5; perhaps TRBD1 as D (5 bases). The V gene lost 4 bases and the J gene lost 5 bases, with 10 bases spanning the gap. The CDR3 spans 13 residues. Looked up from germline, CDR1 is SGHRS and CDR2 is YFSETQ. In nucleotides, the CDR3 is TGCGCCAGCAGCCCGGGACGTTATCAGCCCCAGCATTTT. It is translated as CASSPGRYQPQHF.

J is TRBJ2-1 and V is TRBV7-3, with D possibly being TRBD2 (5 bases). V dropped 2 bases and J dropped 4 bases, with 12 bases sitting between them. CDR3 size: 15 residues. CDR1 is SGHTA and CDR2 is FQGTGA in the germline V gene. The CDR3, as DNA: TGTGCCAGCAGCTTAGTCGGGATTGGGTACAATGAGCAGTTCTTC. Protein: CASSLVGIGYNEQFF. The full variable domain, rest sourced from reference TRBV7-3 and TRBJ2-1, is GAGVSQTPSNKVTEKGKYVELRCDPISGHTALYWYRQSLGQGPEFLIYFQGTGAADDSGLPNDRFFAVRPEGSVSTLKIQRTERGDSAVYLCASSLVGIGYNEQFFGPGTRLTVL.

The rearrangement joins TRBV29-1 to TRBJ2-1; TRBD1 aligns across 9 bases. Germline assignment: CDR1 SQVTM and CDR2 ANQGSEA. The CDR3 covers 13 residues. V lost 7 bases and J lost 8; bases outside the gene matches: 9. The CDR3 nucleotides read TGCAGCGCTAGAAAACAGGGGGCACATGAGCAGTTCTTC. It is translated as CSARKQGAHEQFF.